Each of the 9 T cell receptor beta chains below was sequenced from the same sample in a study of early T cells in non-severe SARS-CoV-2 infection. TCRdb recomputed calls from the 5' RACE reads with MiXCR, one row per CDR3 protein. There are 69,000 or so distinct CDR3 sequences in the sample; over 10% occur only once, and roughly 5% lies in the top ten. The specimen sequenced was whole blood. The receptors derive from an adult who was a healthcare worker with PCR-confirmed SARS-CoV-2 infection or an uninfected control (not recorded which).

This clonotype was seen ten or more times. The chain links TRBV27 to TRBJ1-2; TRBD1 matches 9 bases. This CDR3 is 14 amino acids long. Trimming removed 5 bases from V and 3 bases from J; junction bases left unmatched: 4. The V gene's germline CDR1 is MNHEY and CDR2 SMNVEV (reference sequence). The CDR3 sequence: CASSPDRGYYGYTF. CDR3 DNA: TGTGCCAGCAGTCCCGACAGGGGGTACTATGGCTACACCTTC.

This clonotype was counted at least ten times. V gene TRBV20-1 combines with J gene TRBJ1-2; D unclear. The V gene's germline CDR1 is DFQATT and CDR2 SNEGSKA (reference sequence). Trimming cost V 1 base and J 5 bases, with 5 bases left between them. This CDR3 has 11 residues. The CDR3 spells CSARAEYGYTF. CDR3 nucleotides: TGCAGTGCTAGAGCTGAGTATGGCTACACCTTC.

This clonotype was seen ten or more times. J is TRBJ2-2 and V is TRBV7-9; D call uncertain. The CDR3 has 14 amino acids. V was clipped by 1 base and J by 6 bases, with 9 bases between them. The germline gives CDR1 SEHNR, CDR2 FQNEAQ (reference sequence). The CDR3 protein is CASSLVWGSGELFF. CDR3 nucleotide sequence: TGTGCCAGCAGCTTAGTTTGGGGATCCGGGGAGCTGTTTTTT.

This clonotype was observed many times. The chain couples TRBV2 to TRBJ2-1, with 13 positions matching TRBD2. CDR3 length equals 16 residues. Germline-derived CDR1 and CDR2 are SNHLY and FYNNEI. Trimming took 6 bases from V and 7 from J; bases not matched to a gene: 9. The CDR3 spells CASSTGLAGPSNEQFF. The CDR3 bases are TGTGCCAGCAGCACGGGACTAGCGGGACCTAGTAATGAGCAGTTCTTC.

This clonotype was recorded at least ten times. The CDR3 protein is CSVVTREYGYTF. In nucleotides, the CDR3 is TGCAGCGTTGTCACCCGCGAATATGGCTACACCTTC. The rearrangement links TRBV29-1 to TRBJ1-2, with D hard to call. The CDR3 is 12 amino acids. The V end lost 4 bases, the J end lost 5 bases, and 11 bases lay between the germline ends. Germline assignment: CDR1 SQVTM and CDR2 ANQGSEA.

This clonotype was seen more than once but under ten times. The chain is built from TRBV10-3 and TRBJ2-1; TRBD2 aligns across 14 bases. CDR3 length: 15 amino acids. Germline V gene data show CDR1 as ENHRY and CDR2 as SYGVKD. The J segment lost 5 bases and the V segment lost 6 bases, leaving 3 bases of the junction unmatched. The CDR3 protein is CAISPTSGRDNEQFF. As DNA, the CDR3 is TGTGCCATCAGCCCGACTAGCGGGAGGGACAATGAGCAGTTCTTC.

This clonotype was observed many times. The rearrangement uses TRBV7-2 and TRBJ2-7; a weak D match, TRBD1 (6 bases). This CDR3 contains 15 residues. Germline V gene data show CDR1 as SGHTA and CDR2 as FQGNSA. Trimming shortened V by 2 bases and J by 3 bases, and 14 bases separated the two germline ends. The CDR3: CASSLIGGPGYEQYF. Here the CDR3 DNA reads TGTGCCAGCAGCTTAATAGGGGGACCTGGCTACGAGCAGTACTTC.

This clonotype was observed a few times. The chain's CDR3 is CATSDFSGGQFF. Written as DNA, the CDR3 is TGTGCCACCAGTGATTTCAGCGGAGGGCAGTTCTTC. This rearrangement joins TRBV24-1 to TRBJ2-1, with D possibly being TRBD2 (5 bases). There are 12 residues in the CDR3. Germline V gene lookup returns CDR1 KGHDR and CDR2 SFDVKD. Trimming took 1 base from V and 12 from J, leaving 9 bases between them.

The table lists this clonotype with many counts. As DNA, the CDR3 is TGTGCCAGCAGCCCCGGGACTAGCGGGATTGAGACCCAGTACTTC. This sequence encodes CASSPGTSGIETQYF. The chain uses TRBV7-2 and TRBJ2-5, with TRBD2 matching 13 bases. Trimming took 5 bases from V and 5 from J; bases not matched to a gene: 5. The CDR3 totals 15 residues. Per germline, CDR1 SGHTA and CDR2 FQGNSA.